This TCR beta chain came from a study of T-cell memory formation after mild COVID-19. Each CDR3 protein gets one entry after TCRdb re-called the 5' RACE reads with MiXCR. This repertoire shows fewer than 700,000 distinct CDR3 sequences, more than 15% found once; its top ten account for 12%. Notes on the study in general: Pre-infection memory held some responding clones, suggesting pre-existing cross-reactive T cells responded.

Germline assignment: CDR1 SEHNR and CDR2 FQNEAQ (reference sequence). Losses at the gene ends were 4 bases for V and 5 bases for J; bases not matched to a gene: 7. The length of the CDR3 is 14 residues. There are many counts of this clonotype. Its antigen is unknown. This receptor was identified in an adult woman who had mild COVID-19 (a few samples of this study predate the infection). Cell type and time point are not known. The J gene is TRBJ1-1, the V gene TRBV7-9, with 7 bases matching TRBD1. Sequenced input: PBMCs or a T cell subset sorted from them (not recorded which). The CDR3: CASSSRGLGTEAFF. The CDR3 nucleotides read TGTGCCAGCAGCTCAAGGGGGCTGGGGACTGAAGCTTTCTTT.